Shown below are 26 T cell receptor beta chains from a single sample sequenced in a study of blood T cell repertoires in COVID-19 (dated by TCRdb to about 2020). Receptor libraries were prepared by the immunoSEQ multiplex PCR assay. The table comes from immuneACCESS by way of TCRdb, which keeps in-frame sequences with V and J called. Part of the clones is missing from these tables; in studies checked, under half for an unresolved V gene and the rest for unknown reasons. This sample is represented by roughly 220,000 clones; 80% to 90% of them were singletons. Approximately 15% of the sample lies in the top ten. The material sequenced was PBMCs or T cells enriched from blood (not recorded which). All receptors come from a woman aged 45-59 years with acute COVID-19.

The CDR3 region is CASSLSGGISYNEQFF. CDR3 nucleotide sequence: TGTGCCAGCAGCTTAAGTGGCGGGATTTCCTACAATGAGCAGTTCTTC. The chain combines TRBV7-2 with TRBJ2-1, with D possibly TRBD2 on 6 matching bases. Trimming shortened V by 2 bases and J by 1 base, and 12 bases separated the two germline ends. Germline loops: CDR1 SGHTA, CDR2 FQGNSA. The CDR3 consists of 16 residues.

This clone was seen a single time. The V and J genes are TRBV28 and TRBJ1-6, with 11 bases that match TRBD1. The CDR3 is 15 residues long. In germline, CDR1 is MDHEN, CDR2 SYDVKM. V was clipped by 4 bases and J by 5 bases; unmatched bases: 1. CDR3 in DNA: TGTGCCAGCAGTTCGGACAGGGGGCATAATTCACCCCTCCACTTT. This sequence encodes CASSSDRGHNSPLHF.

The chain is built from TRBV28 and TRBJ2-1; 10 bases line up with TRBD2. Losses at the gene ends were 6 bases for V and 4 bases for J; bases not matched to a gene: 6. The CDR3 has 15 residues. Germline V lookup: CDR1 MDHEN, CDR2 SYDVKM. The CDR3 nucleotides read TGTGCCAGCAGCCGGACTAGCGGAGCTTACAATGAGCAGTTCTTC. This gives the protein CASSRTSGAYNEQFF.

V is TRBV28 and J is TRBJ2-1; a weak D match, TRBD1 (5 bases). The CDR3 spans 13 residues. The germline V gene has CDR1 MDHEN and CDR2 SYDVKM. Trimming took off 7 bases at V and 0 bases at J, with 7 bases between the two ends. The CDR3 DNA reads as TGTGCCAGCACAGGGCCCTCCTACAATGAGCAGTTCTTC. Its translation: CASTGPSYNEQFF. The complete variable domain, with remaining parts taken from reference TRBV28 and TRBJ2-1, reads DVKVTQSSRYLVKRTGEKVFLECVQDMDHENMFWYRQDPGLGLRLIYFSYDVKMKEKGDIPEGYSVSREKKERFSLILESASTNQTSMYLCASTGPSYNEQFFGPGTRLTVL.

This CDR3 reads CASSLRTVGNTIYF. CDR3 nucleotide sequence: TGTGCCAGCAGCCTCAGGACAGTGGGAAACACCATATATTTT. This sequence joins TRBV7-2 and TRBJ1-3; TRBD1 might be the D (6 bases). The CDR3 spans 14 residues. In germline, CDR1 is SGHTA, CDR2 FQGNSA. V was trimmed by 5 bases and J by 4 bases, leaving 12 bases between them.

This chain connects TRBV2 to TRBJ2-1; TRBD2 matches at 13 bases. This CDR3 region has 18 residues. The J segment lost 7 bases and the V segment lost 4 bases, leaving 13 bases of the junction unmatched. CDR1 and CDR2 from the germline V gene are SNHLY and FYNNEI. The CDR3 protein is CASSGGTSGRAWGNEQFF. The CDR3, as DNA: TGTGCCAGCAGTGGGGGCACTAGCGGGAGGGCCTGGGGGAATGAGCAGTTCTTC.

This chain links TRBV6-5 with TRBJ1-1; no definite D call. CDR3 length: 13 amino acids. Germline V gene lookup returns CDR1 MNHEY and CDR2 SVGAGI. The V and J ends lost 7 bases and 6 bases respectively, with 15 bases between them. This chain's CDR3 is CASKQQQTSEAFF. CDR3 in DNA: TGTGCCAGCAAACAACAGCAAACCTCTGAAGCTTTCTTT.

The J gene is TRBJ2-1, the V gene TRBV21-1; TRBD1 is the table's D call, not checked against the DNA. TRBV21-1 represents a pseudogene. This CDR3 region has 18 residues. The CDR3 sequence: CASSGRDRGRRTYNEQFF. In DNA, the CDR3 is TGTGCCAGCAGCGGACGGGACAGGGGAAGGAGGACCTACAATGAGCAGTTCTTC.

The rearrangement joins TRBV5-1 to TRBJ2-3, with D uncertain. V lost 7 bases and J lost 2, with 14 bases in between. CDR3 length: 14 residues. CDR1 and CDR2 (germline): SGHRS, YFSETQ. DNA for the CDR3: TGCGCCAGCTTTGAAACAGTTAACACAGATACGCAGTATTTT. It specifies CASFETVNTDTQYF.

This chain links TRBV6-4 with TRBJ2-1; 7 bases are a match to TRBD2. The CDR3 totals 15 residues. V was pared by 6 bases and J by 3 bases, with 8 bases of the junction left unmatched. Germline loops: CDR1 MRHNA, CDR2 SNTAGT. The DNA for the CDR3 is TGTGCCAGCAGCCCGGGACTAACCAACTACAATGAGCAGTTCTTC. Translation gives CASSPGLTNYNEQFF.

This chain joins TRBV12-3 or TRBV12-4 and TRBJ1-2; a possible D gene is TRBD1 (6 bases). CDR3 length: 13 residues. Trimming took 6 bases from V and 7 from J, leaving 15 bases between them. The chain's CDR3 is CASRYRVSGGYTF. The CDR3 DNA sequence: TGTGCCAGCAGGTACAGGGTCAGCGGTGGCTACACCTTC.

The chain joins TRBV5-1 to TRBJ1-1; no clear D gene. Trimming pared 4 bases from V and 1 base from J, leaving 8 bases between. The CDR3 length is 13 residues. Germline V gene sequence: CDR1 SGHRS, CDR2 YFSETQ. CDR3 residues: CASSVSQNTEAFF. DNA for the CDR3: TGCGCCAGCAGCGTGAGTCAGAACACTGAAGCTTTCTTT.

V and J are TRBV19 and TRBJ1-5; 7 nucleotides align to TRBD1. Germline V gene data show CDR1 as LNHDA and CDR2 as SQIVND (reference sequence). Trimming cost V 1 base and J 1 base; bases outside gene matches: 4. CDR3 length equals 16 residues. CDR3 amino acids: CASSIGPTGSNQPQHF. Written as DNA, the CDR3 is TGTGCCAGTAGTATAGGCCCGACAGGGAGCAATCAGCCCCAGCATTTT.

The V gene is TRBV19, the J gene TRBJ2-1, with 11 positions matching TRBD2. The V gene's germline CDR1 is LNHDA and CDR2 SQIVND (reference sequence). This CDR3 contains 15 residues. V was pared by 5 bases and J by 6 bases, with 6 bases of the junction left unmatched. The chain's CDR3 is CASSVLAGGFNEQFF. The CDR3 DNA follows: TGTGCCAGTAGTGTCCTAGCGGGAGGTTTCAATGAGCAGTTCTTC. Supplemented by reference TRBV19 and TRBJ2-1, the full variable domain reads DGGITQSPKYLFRKEGQNVTLSCEQNLNHDAMYWYRQDPGQGLRLIYYSQIVNDFQKGDIAEGYSVSREKKESFPLTVTSAQKNPTAFYLCASSVLAGGFNEQFFGPGTRLTVL.

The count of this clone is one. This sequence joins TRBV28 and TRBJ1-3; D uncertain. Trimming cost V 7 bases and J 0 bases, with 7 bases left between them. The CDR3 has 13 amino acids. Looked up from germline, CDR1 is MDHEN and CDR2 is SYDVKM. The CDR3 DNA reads TGTGCCAGCATCAGATTCTCTGGAAACACCATATATTTT. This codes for CASIRFSGNTIYF.

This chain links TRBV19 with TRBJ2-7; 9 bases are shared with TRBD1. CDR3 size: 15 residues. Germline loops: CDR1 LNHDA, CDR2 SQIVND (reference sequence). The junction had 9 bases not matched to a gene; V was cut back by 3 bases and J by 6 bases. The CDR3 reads CASSINRGRKSEQYF. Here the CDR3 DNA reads TGTGCCAGTAGTATCAACAGGGGGCGTAAGTCCGAGCAGTACTTC.

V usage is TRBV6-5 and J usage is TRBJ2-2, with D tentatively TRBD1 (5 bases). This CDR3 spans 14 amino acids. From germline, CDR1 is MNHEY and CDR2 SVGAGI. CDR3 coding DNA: TGTGCAACAAACAGGAGAGAGAACACCGGGGAGCTGTTTTTT. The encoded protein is CATNRRENTGELFF.

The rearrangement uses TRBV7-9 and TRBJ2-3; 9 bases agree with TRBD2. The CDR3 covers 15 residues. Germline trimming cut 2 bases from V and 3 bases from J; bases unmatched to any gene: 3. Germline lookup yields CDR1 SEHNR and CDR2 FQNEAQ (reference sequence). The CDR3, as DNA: TGTGCCAGCAGCTTAAGGAGCGGGAGGACAGATACGCAGTATTTT. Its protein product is CASSLRSGRTDTQYF.

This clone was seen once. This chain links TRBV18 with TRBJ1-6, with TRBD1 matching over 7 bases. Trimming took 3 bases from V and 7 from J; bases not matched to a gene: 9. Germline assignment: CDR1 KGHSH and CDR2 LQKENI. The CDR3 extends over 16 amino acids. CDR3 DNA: TGTGCCAGCTCACCCATGGAGGGGGCGCGGAATTCACCCCTCCACTTT. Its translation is CASSPMEGARNSPLHF.

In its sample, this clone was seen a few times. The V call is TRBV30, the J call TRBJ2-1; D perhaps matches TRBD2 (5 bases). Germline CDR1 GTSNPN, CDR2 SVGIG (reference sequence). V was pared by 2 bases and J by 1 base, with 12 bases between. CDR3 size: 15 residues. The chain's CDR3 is CAWSPRAASYNEQFF. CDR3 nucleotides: TGTGCCTGGAGTCCCCGAGCGGCGTCCTACAATGAGCAGTTCTTC.

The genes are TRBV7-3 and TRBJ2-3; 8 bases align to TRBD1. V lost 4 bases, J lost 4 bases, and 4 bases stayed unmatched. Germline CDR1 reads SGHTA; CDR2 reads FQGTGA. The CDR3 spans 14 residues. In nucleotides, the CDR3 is TGTGCCAGCAGCTCCGGACAGGGAGCAGATACGCAGTATTTT. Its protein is CASSSGQGADTQYF.

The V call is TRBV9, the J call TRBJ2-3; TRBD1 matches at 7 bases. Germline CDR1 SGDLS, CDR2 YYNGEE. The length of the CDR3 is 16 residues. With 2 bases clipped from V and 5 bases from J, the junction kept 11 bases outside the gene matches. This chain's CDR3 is CASSVAITGAGDTQYF. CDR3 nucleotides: TGTGCCAGCAGCGTTGCCATCACAGGGGCGGGAGATACGCAGTATTTT.

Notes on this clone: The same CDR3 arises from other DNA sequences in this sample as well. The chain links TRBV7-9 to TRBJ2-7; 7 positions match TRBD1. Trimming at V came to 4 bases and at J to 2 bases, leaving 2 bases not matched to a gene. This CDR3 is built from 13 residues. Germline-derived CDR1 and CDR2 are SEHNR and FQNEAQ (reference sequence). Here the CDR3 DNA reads TGTGCCAGCAGCTACGGACAGGCCTACGAGCAGTACTTC. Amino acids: CASSYGQAYEQYF.

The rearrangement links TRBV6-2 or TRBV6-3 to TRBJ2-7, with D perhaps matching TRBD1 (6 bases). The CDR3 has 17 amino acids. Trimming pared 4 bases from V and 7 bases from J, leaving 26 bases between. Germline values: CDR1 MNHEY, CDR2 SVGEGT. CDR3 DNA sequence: TGTGCCAGCAGTTCCAGACGAGACAGGACCAATTTAAGGGAGCAGTACTTC. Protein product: CASSSRRDRTNLREQYF.

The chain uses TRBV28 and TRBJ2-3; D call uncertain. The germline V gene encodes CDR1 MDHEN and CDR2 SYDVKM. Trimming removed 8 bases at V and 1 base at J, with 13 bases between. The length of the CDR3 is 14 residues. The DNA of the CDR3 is TGTGCCAGCCACCCGAGTGAGGGCACAGATACGCAGTATTTT. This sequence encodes CASHPSEGTDTQYF.

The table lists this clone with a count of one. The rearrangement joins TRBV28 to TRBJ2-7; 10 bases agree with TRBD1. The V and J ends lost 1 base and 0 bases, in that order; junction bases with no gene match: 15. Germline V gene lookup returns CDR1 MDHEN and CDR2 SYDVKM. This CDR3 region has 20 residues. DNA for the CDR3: TGTGCCAGCAGTTTATTCATTGGGGGACAGGGGTCAAATTCCTCCTACGAGCAGTACTTC. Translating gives CASSLFIGGQGSNSSYEQYF. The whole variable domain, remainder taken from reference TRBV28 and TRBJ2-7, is DVKVTQSSRYLVKRTGEKVFLECVQDMDHENMFWYRQDPGLGLRLIYFSYDVKMKEKGDIPEGYSVSREKKERFSLILESASTNQTSMYLCASSLFIGGQGSNSSYEQYFGPGTRLTVT.